This paragraph covers one T cell receptor (beta chain) sequence. The CDR3 has 13 amino acids. Trimming stripped 6 bases from V and 10 bases from J, with 16 bases between. Germline V gives CDR1 LNHDA, CDR2 SQIVND (reference sequence). The sample belongs to a study of blood T cell repertoires in COVID-19. Study-level information: Researchers got acute and convalescent COVID-19 samples from the United States, Italy and Spain.

Generated by immunoSEQ multiplex PCR, the TCRdb table keeps only in-frame clones and is missing some. This sample has about 76,000 clones, with 75% to 90% found just once. The clonotype comes from a man in his fifties with active COVID-19. The V and J genes are TRBV19 and TRBJ1-5, with D uncertain. The sequencing input was peripheral blood. The CDR3 DNA reads TGTGCCAGTAGCGTGGACGGCCGGGGACCCCAGCATTTT. Its translation: CASSVDGRGPQHF.